The T cell receptor beta chain described here comes from a study of blood T cell repertoires in COVID-19. The overall study: Sources were T cells, B-cell-depleted T cells, or PBMCs; the material itself was cDNA or gDNA.

Trimming at V came to 0 bases and at J to 5 bases, leaving 4 bases not matched to a gene. There are 14 residues in the CDR3. CDR1 SGHRS and CDR2 YFSETQ come from the germline V gene. In the study's own analysis: By means of reference gene primer amplification, nucleated cell counts were estimated. Using immunoSEQ multiplex PCR, the repertoire was profiled, and TCRdb retains in-frame clones only, with some absent. V and J calls and clone size come straight from that table; D and trimming were deduced from the DNA. Of around 63,000 clones listed, 80% to 90% are singletons. The chain links TRBV5-1 to TRBJ2-5, with TRBD1 identical over 7 bases. This clonotype originated in a woman between 55 and 75 years old with COVID-19, enrolled during active disease. The specimen was peripheral blood. CDR3 residues: CASSLGTGRETQYF. In DNA, the CDR3 is TGCGCCAGCAGCTTGGGGACAGGCCGTGAGACCCAGTACTTC.